The clone carrying this TCR beta chain was seen many times. The sample comes from a study of T cells in Graves' hyperthyroidism and ophthalmopathy. The V end was cut by 5 bases, the J end by 6 bases, with 7 bases between. The V gene's germline CDR1 is MNHEY and CDR2 SMNVEV (reference sequence). The CDR3 totals 12 residues. TCR beta CDR3 regions were amplified from RNA transcripts. With the HTBI primer set, the TCR CDR3 went through a first round of RT-PCR. MiXCR, applied by TCRdb to the multiplex PCR reads, yields one record per CDR3 protein. The table has some 510,000 distinct CDR3 sequences, roughly 20% seen once.

The TCR originated in a young man with Graves' hyperthyroidism. The rearrangement uses TRBV27 and TRBJ2-2; D remains ambiguous. The material sequenced was blood. The CDR3: CASSSSSGELFF. In DNA, the CDR3 is TGTGCCAGCAGTAGTAGCTCCGGGGAGCTGTTTTTT.